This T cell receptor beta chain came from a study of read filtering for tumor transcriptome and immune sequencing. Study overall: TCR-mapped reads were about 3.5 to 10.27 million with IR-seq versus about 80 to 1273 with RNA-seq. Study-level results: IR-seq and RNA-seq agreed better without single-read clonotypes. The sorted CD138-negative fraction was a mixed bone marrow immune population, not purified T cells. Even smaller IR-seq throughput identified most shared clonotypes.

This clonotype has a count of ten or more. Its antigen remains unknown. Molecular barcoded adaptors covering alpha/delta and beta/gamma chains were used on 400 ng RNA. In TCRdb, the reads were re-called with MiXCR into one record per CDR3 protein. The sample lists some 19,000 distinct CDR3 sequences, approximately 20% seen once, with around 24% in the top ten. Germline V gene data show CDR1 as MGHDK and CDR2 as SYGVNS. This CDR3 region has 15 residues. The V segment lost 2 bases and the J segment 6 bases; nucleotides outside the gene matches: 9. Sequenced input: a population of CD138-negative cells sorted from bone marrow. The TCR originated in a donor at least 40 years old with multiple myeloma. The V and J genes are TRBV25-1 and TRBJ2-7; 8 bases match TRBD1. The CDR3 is CASSEGTTGGSEQYF. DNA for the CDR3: TGTGCCAGCAGTGAAGGGACCACAGGGGGGTCCGAGCAGTACTTC.